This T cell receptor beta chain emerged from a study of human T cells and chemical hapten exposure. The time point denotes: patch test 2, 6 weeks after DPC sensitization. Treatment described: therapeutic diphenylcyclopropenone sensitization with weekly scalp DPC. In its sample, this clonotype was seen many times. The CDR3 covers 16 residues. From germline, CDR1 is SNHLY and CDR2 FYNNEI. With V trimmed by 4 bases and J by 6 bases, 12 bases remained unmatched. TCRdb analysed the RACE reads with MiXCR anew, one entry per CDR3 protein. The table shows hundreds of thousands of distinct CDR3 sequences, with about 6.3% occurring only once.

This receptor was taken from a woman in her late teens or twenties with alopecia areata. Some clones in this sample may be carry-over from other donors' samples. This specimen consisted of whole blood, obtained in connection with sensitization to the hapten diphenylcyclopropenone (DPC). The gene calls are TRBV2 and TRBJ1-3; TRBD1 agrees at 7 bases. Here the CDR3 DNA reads TGTGCCAGCAGTGCGTCTGAGGGGGCGGTCGAAAACACCATATATTTT. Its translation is CASSASEGAVENTIYF.